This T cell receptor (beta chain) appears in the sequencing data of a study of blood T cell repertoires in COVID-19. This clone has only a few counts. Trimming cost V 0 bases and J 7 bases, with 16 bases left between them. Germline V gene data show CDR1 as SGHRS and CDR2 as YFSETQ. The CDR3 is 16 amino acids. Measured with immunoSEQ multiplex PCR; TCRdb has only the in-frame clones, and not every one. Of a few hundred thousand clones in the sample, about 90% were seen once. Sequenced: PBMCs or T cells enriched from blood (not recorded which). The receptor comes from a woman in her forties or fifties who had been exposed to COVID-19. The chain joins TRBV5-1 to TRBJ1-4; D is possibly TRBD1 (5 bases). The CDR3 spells CASSLAGGLSIEKLFF. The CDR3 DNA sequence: TGCGCCAGCAGCTTGGCCGGGGGACTCTCTATTGAAAAACTGTTTTTT.